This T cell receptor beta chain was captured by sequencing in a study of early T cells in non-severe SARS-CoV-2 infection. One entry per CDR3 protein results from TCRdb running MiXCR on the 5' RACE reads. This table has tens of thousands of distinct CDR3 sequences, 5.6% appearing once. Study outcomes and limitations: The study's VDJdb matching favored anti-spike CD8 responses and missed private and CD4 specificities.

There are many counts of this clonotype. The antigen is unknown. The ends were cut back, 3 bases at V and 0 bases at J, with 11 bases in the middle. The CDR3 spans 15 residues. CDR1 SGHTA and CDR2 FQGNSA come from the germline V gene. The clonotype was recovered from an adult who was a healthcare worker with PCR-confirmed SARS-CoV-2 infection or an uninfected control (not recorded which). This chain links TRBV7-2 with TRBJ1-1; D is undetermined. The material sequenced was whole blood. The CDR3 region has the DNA TGTGCCAGCAGCTTGATCGGCAGCATGAACACTGAAGCTTTCTTT. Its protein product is CASSLIGSMNTEAFF.